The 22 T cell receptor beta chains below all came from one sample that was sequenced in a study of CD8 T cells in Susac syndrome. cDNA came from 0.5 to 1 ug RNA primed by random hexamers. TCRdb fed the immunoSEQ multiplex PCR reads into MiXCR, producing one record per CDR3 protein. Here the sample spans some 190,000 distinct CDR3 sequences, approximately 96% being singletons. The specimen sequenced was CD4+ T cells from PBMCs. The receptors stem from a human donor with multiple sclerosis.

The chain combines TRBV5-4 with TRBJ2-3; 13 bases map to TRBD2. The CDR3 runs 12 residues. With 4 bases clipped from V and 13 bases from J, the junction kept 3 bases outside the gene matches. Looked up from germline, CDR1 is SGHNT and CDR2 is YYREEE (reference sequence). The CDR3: CASSGGTSGEYF. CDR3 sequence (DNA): TGTGCCAGCAGCGGCGGGACTAGCGGGGAGTATTTT.

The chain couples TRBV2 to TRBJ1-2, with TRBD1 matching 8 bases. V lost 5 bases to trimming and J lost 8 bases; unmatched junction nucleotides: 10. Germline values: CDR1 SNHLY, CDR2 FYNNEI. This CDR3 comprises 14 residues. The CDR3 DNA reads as TGTGCCAGCAGTTACTCGGACAGGGCGCGAGGCTACACCTTC. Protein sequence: CASSYSDRARGYTF.

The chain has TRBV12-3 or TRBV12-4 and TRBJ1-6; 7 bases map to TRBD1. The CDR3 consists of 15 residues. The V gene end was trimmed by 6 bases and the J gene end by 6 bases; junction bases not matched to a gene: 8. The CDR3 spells CASSSRDSSNSPLHF. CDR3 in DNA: TGTGCCAGCAGCAGCCGGGACAGCAGTAATTCACCCCTCCACTTT.

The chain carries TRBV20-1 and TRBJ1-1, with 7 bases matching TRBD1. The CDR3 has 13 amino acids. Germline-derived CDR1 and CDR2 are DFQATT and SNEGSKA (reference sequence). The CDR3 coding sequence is TGCAGGGGGGGACAGTCTCTGGGCACTGAAGCTTTCTTT. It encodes CRGGQSLGTEAFF.

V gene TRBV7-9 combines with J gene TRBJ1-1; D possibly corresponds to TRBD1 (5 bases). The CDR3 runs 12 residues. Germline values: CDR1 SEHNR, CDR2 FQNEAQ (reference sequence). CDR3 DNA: TGTGCTTGGACGGGGCGAGCCACTGAAGCTTTCTTT. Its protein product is CAWTGRATEAFF.

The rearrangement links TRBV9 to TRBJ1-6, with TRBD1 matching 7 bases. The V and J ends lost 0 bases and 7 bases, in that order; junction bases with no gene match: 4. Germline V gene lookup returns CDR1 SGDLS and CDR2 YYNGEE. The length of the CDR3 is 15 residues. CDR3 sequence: CASSVALGQNSPLHF. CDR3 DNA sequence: TGTGCCAGCAGCGTAGCATTGGGACAGAATTCACCCCTCCACTTT.

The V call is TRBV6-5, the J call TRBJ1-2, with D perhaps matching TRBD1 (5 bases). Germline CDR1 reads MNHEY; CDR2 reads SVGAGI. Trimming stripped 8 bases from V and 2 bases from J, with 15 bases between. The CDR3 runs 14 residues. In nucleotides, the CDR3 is TGTGCCAGCTTATTTGGGGGAGAGAACTATGGCTACACCTTC. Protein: CASLFGGENYGYTF.

CDR3 loop: CASSFGTGGAGSGYTF. The CDR3 DNA follows: TGCGCCAGCAGCTTTGGGACAGGGGGCGCCGGATCTGGCTACACCTTC. The chain carries TRBV5-1 and TRBJ1-2; 12 positions agree with TRBD1. The ends lost 2 bases at V and 7 bases at J; junction bases unmatched: 9. The CDR3 contains 16 residues. Per the germline V gene, CDR1 is SGHRS and CDR2 is YFSETQ.

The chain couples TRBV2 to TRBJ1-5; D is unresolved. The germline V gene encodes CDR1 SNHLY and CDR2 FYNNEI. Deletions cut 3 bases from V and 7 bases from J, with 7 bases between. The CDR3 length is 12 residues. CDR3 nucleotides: TGTGCCAGCAGTGAGTGGCAGCAGCCCCAGCATTTT. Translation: CASSEWQQPQHF.

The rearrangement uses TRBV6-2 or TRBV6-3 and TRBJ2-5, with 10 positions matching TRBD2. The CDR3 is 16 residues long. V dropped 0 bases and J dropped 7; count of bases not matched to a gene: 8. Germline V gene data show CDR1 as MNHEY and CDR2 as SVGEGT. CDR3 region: CASSYSNSGGFGTQYF. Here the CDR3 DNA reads TGTGCCAGCAGTTACTCGAATAGCGGGGGGTTTGGGACCCAGTACTTC.

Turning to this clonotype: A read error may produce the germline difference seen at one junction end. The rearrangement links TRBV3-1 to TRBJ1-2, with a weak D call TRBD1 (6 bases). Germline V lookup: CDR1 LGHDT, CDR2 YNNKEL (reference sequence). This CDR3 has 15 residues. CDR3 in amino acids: CASSQDLGGRVMSEF. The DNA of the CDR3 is TGTGCCAGCAGCCAAGATCTGGGGGGCCGAGTTATGAGCGAATTC.

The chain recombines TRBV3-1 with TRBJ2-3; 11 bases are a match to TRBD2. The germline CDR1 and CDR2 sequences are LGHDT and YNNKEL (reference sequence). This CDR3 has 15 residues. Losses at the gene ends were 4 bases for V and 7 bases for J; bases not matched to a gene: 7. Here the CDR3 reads CASSLTSGAYNTQYF. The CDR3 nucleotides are TGTGCCAGCAGCCTGACTAGCGGGGCCTACAATACGCAGTATTTT.

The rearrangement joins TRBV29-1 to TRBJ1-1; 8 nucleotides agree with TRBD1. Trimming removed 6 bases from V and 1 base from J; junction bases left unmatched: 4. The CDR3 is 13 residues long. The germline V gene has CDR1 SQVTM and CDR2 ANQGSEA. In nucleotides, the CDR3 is TGCAGCGTCGGACAGGGAACGAACACTGAAGCTTTCTTT. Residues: CSVGQGTNTEAFF.

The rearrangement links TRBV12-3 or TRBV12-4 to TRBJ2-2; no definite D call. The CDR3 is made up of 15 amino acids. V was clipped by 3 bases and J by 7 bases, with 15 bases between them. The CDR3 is CASSFGPRFIGELFF. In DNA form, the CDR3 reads TGTGCCAGCAGTTTTGGCCCCCGGTTTATCGGGGAGCTGTTTTTT.

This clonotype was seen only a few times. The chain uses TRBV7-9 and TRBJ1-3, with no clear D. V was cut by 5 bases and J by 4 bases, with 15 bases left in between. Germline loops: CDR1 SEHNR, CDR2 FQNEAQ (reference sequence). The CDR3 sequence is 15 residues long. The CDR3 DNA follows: TGTGCCAGCAGCCCGACCATGAGTCTCGGAAACACCATATATTTT. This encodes CASSPTMSLGNTIYF. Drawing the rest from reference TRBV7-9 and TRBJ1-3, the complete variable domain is DTGVSQNPRHKITKRGQNVTFRCDPISEHNRLYWYRQTLGQGPEFLTYFQNEAQLEKSRLLSDRFSAERPKGSFSTLEIQRTEQGDSAMYLCASSPTMSLGNTIYFGEGSWLTVV.

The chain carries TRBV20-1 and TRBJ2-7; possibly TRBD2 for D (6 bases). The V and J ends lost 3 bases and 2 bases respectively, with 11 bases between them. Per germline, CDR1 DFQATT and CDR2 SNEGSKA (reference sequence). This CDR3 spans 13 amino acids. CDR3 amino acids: CSASKAGPYEQYF. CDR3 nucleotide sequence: TGCAGTGCTAGTAAGGCGGGGCCCTACGAGCAGTACTTC.

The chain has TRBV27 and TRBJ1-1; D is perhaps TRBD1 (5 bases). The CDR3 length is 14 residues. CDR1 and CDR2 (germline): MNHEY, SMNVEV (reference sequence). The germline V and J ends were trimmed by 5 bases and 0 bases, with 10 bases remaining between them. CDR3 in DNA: TGTGCCAGCAGTCGACAGTTTTTGAACACTGAAGCTTTCTTT. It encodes CASSRQFLNTEAFF.

The CDR3 sequence: CSVDGARSYGYTF. CDR3 DNA sequence: TGCAGCGTTGATGGGGCTAGGAGCTATGGCTACACCTTC. The chain has TRBV29-1 and TRBJ1-2, with a weak D call TRBD1 (5 bases). Germline values: CDR1 SQVTM, CDR2 ANQGSEA. V lost 3 bases, J lost 4 bases, and 12 bases lay in between. The CDR3 runs 13 residues. Variable domain in full (rest from reference TRBV29-1 and TRBJ1-2): SAVISQKPSRDICQRGTSLTIQCQVDSQVTMMFWYRQQPGQSLTLIATANQGSEATYESGFVIDKFPISRPNLTFSTLTVSNMSPEDSSIYLCSVDGARSYGYTFGSGTRLTVV.

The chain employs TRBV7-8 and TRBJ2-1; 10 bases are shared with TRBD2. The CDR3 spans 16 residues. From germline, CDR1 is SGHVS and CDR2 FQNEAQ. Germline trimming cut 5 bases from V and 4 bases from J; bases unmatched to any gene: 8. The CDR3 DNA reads TGTGCCAGCAGCCCCCGTTTTAGCGGGGGGTACAATGAGCAGTTCTTC. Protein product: CASSPRFSGGYNEQFF.

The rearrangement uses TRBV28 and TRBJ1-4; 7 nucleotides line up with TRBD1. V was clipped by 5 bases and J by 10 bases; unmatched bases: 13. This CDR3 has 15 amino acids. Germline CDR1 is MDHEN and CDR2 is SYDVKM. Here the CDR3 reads CASSGGTAVTGKLFF. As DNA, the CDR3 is TGTGCCAGCAGTGGGGGGACAGCGGTAACGGGAAAACTGTTTTTT. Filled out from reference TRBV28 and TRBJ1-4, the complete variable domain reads DVKVTQSSRYLVKRTGEKVFLECVQDMDHENMFWYRQDPGLGLRLIYFSYDVKMKEKGDIPEGYSVSREKKERFSLILESASTNQTSMYLCASSGGTAVTGKLFFGSGTQLSVL.

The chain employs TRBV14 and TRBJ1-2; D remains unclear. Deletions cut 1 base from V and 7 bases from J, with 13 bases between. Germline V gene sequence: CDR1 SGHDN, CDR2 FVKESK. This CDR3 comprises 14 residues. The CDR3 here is CASSQVSHRAGYTF. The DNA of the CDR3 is TGTGCCAGCAGCCAAGTATCCCACCGAGCTGGCTACACCTTC.

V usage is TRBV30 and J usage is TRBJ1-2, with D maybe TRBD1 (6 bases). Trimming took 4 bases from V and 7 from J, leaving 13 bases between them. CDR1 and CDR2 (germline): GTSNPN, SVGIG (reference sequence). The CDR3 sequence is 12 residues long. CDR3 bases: TGTGCCTGGACCACCGGGACAACTGGCTACACCTTC. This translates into CAWTTGTTGYTF.